This record looks at one TCR beta chain sequence and its context. This specimen belongs to a study of cytomegalovirus exposure and HLA in healthy donors. The PCR was carried out with 60 Vbeta primers and 13 Jbeta primers. Only in-frame clones appear in the TCRdb table, and some are missing; sequencing was by immunoSEQ multiplex PCR. The sample contains 87,000 or so clones, 60% to 85% of which appear only once. Sequences were obtained from PBMCs. This receptor was obtained from a middle-aged woman in good health and CMV-seronegative.

CDR3 region: CASSYSILEETQYF. The DNA for the CDR3 is TGTGCCAGCAGTTACTCGATACTAGAGGAGACCCAGTACTTC. The chain couples TRBV6-6 to TRBJ2-5; D may be TRBD2 (5 bases). Germline CDR1 reads MNHNY; CDR2 reads SVGAGI (reference sequence). Deletions cut 0 bases from V and 5 bases from J, with 10 bases between. This CDR3 is built from 14 residues.